This is a list of T cell receptor beta chains from one sample in a study of blood T cell repertoires in COVID-19. Profiling relied on immunoSEQ multiplex PCR, and the TCRdb table lists in-frame clones only, not all of them. This table holds more than 200,000 clones, approximately 86% found once. Sequencing was carried out using peripheral blood. These receptors all stem from a woman aged 55-69 years with COVID-19, enrolled during active disease. The CDR3 runs from the conserved cysteine through the conserved F or W.

j_call v_call cdr3_aa
TRBJ2-5 TRBV24-1 CATSDLKGQGRETQYF
TRBJ2-1 TRBV29-1 CSVDHSSGSMLEQFF
TRBJ1-6 TRBV12-3/TRBV12-4 CASSTGGPLHF
TRBJ1-5 TRBV19 CASSTTENQPQHF
TRBJ2-5 TRBV24-1 CATSDPQLAGHQETQYF
TRBJ2-1 TRBV30 CAWRVLAGGDEQFF
TRBJ1-2 TRBV5-1 CASSLGGPVTGGYTF
TRBJ2-5 TRBV15 CATSRGGGTQAETQYF
TRBJ1-5 TRBV28 CASSPQGPNQPQHF
TRBJ1-5 TRBV2 CASSENRGHSYNQPQHF
TRBJ1-3 TRBV30 CAWSLQVFGNTIYF
TRBJ2-1 TRBV7-9 CASSLTGIEQFF
TRBJ2-5 TRBV24-1 CATSDFGTAETQYF
TRBJ1-3 TRBV19 CASSFPGTGGAGNTIYF
TRBJ1-2 TRBV4-2 CASSQDPGQGRAATYGYTF